These 20 T cell receptor beta chains share one sample of origin, sequenced in a study of shared clonotypes between healthy human individuals. Sequenced by immunoSEQ multiplex PCR; TCRdb stores in-frame clones only, minus some. This sample has hundreds of thousands of clones, with around three quarters found just once. Sample: PBMCs. Every receptor here comes from a woman aged 40-49 years in good health. Some clones in this sample may be carry-over from other donors' samples.

Here the CDR3 DNA reads TGTGCCAGCTCACCACCAACAGGGAAAGGAAACACCATATATTTT. This codes for CASSPPTGKGNTIYF. V and J are TRBV18 and TRBJ1-3; tentatively, D is TRBD1 (6 bases). V lost 0 bases and J lost 4, with 10 bases in between. Germline V gene data show CDR1 as KGHSH and CDR2 as LQKENI. The CDR3 contains 15 residues. Using reference TRBV18 and TRBJ1-3 for the parts outside the CDR3, the full variable domain is NAGVMQNPRHLVRRRGQEARLRCSPMKGHSHVYWYRQLPEEGLKFMVYLQKENIIDESGMPKERFSAEFPKEGPSILRIQQVVRGDSAAYFCASSPPTGKGNTIYFGEGSWLTVV.

Concerning this clone itself: Other nucleotide sequences from this sample produce the same CDR3. V is TRBV27 and J is TRBJ2-2; a possible D gene is TRBD1 (6 bases). Germline-derived CDR1 and CDR2 are MNHEY and SMNVEV (reference sequence). Between the trimmed V and J ends, which lost 3 bases and 1 base, there was a span of 9 bases. The CDR3 loop spans 15 amino acids. The CDR3 DNA reads TGTGCCAGCAGTTTCTCGACAGGGAACACCGGGGAGCTGTTTTTT. This sequence encodes CASSFSTGNTGELFF.

V is TRBV10-3 and J is TRBJ2-4, with TRBD1 matching over 10 bases. Germline V CDR1 and CDR2: ENHRY, SYGVKD. V dropped 3 bases and J dropped 1; count of bases not matched to a gene: 12. The CDR3 runs to 19 residues. The CDR3 is CAISERMGQGIMAKNIQYF. CDR3 sequence (DNA): TGTGCCATCAGTGAACGTATGGGACAGGGGATTATGGCCAAAAACATTCAGTACTTC.

As concerns this clone: Since the CDR3 does not end with the conserved phenylalanine or tryptophan, this likely comes from a read error. It is unclear where the CDR3 begins or ends on the DNA, so no DNA is shown, and the CDR3 is as TCRdb lists it. This chain joins TRBV9 and TRBJ2-3; TRBD2, the table's D call, was not compared with the DNA. Germline V lookup: CDR1 SGDLS, CDR2 YYNGEE. The CDR3 has 10 amino acids, counting both end residues. The CDR3 protein is CASRGPSRRL.

This chain connects TRBV15 to TRBJ2-1; 12 bases fit TRBD2. The CDR3 contains 14 residues. Germline CDR1 is LNHNV and CDR2 is YYDKDF (reference sequence). The V and J ends lost 3 bases and 16 bases, in that order; junction bases with no gene match: 10. CDR3 amino acids: CATSSGTSGHGLFF. The CDR3 nucleotides are TGTGCCACCAGCAGTGGGACTAGCGGGCACGGACTTTTCTTC.

The chain recombines TRBV28 with TRBJ1-1; a weak D match, TRBD1 (6 bases). The CDR3 length is 11 residues. From germline, CDR1 is MDHEN and CDR2 SYDVKM. CDR3 residues: CAATGNTEAFF. The CDR3 DNA reads TGTGCTGCGACAGGGAACACTGAAGCTTTCTTT.

The chain has TRBV6-5 and TRBJ1-1; TRBD1 matches at 8 bases. With 1 base clipped from V and 3 bases from J, the junction kept 4 bases outside the gene matches. The germline V gene encodes CDR1 MNHEY and CDR2 SVGAGI. This CDR3 spans 15 amino acids. CDR3 nucleotide sequence: TGTGCCAGCAGTTACTTGACAGGGGAAGACACTGAAGCTTTCTTT. Protein product: CASSYLTGEDTEAFF.

The chain combines TRBV2 with TRBJ1-2, with a possible D match to TRBD1 (5 bases). V lost 6 bases, J lost 3 bases, and 14 bases lay in between. Germline CDR1 SNHLY, CDR2 FYNNEI. This CDR3 spans 14 amino acids. For the CDR3, the DNA is TGTGCCAGCAGCGTTATAGGGGTTTACTATGGCTACACCTTC. As protein: CASSVIGVYYGYTF.

This clone has only a few counts. The DNA for the CDR3 is TGTGCCAGCAGCAAAGACAGGAGCTGGAACACTGAAGCTTTCTTT. It specifies CASSKDRSWNTEAFF. The chain carries TRBV7-8 and TRBJ1-1; D may be TRBD1 (6 bases). CDR3 size: 15 residues. CDR1 and CDR2 (germline): SGHVS, FQNEAQ. V gave up 5 bases and J gave up 1 base, with 14 bases separating them.

V usage is TRBV25-1 and J usage is TRBJ1-4; perhaps TRBD1 as D (5 bases). The CDR3 spans 14 residues. Germline loops: CDR1 MGHDK, CDR2 SYGVNS. V shed 1 base and J shed 4 bases, with 7 bases lying between them. The CDR3 loop reads CASSEWGVNEKLFF. CDR3 in DNA: TGTGCCAGCAGTGAATGGGGCGTTAATGAAAAACTGTTTTTT.

This clone was counted at least ten times. CDR3 loop: CASSSKSGNYGYTF. CDR3 nucleotides: TGTGCCAGCAGCTCCAAGTCTGGTAACTATGGCTACACCTTC. The chain combines TRBV9 with TRBJ1-2; D gene uncertain. V was trimmed by 4 bases and J by 1 base, leaving 11 bases between them. The CDR3 consists of 14 residues. Germline V gene sequence: CDR1 SGDLS, CDR2 YYNGEE.

Turning to this clone: Other DNA sequences from this sample encode an identical CDR3 as well. The chain combines TRBV18 with TRBJ2-1; TRBD2 agrees at 7 bases. The ends lost 3 bases at V and 1 base at J; junction bases unmatched: 6. Germline V gives CDR1 KGHSH, CDR2 LQKENI. This CDR3 spans 16 amino acids. DNA for the CDR3: TGTGCCAGCTCACCCGCGGGAGAAGGGTCCTACAATGAGCAGTTCTTC. It yields the protein CASSPAGEGSYNEQFF.

The J gene is TRBJ2-7, the V gene TRBV28; no definite D call. Trimming stripped 1 base from V and 4 bases from J, with 8 bases between. The germline V gene encodes CDR1 MDHEN and CDR2 SYDVKM. The CDR3 length is 13 residues. CDR3 in DNA: TGTGCCAGCAGTTTATTGCAGCCATACGAGCAGTACTTC. Its translation is CASSLLQPYEQYF.

This clone was recorded a few times. This chain uses TRBV5-4 with TRBJ2-1; 7 bases fit TRBD2. The CDR3 runs to 15 residues. The J segment lost 7 bases and the V segment lost 2 bases, leaving 9 bases of the junction unmatched. Germline V gives CDR1 SGHNT, CDR2 YYREEE (reference sequence). The CDR3 sequence: CASSLIGGSWNEQFF. The CDR3 bases are TGTGCCAGCAGCTTAATTGGCGGGAGTTGGAATGAGCAGTTCTTC.

This sequence joins TRBV25-1 and TRBJ2-7; D unclear. Germline V gene data show CDR1 as MGHDK and CDR2 as SYGVNS. V was pared by 1 base and J by 6 bases, with 4 bases between. The length of the CDR3 is 11 residues. CDR3 region: CASSEFFEQYF. The CDR3, as DNA: TGTGCCAGCAGTGAATTCTTCGAGCAGTACTTC.

The chain is built from TRBV30 and TRBJ2-4; D is perhaps TRBD2 (5 bases). The CDR3 has 15 amino acids. V dropped 0 bases and J dropped 0 bases, with 9 bases sitting between them. Germline CDR1 GTSNPN, CDR2 SVGIG (reference sequence). The CDR3 reads CAWSVLSGAKNIQYF. Here the CDR3 DNA reads TGTGCCTGGAGTGTACTCAGCGGAGCCAAAAACATTCAGTACTTC.

CDR3 region: CSVEASGMRTDTQYF. CDR3 in DNA: TGCAGCGTTGAAGCCTCCGGGATGAGAACAGATACGCAGTATTTT. The chain combines TRBV29-1 with TRBJ2-3; a weak D match, TRBD2 (5 bases). CDR3 length: 15 amino acids. Between the trimmed V and J ends, which lost 1 base and 3 bases, there was a span of 14 bases. Germline V CDR1 and CDR2: SQVTM, ANQGSEA.

In this sample, this clone turned up a few times. V is TRBV7-2 and J is TRBJ2-3, with no clear D. There are 12 residues in the CDR3. Germline V CDR1 and CDR2: SGHTA, FQGNSA. V shed 4 bases and J shed 7 bases, with 9 bases lying between them. CDR3 DNA: TGTGCCAGCAGCTACTCACCAAATACGCAGTATTTT. It is translated as CASSYSPNTQYF.

This chain links TRBV5-6 with TRBJ1-1, with 7 bases identical to TRBD1. The CDR3 totals 16 residues. In germline, CDR1 is SGHDT, CDR2 YYEEEE. The V segment lost 5 bases and the J segment 2 bases; nucleotides outside the gene matches: 12. The CDR3 loop is CASRRFEQGYNTEAFF. The CDR3 bases are TGTGCCAGCAGAAGGTTCGAACAGGGGTACAACACTGAAGCTTTCTTT.

This chain links TRBV7-8 with TRBJ2-7; maybe TRBD1 (6 bases). Germline values: CDR1 SGHVS, CDR2 FQNEAQ. V was cut by 7 bases and J by 2 bases, with 21 bases left in between. There are 16 residues in the CDR3. CDR3 in DNA: TGTGCCAGCACCCTTTCAATGGGGGCCGGAGCCTACGAGCAGTACTTC. Amino acid sequence: CASTLSMGAGAYEQYF.